This TCR beta chain was captured in a study of post-analysis software for immune sequencing data. Study-level background: Relapsing-remitting, secondary progressive and progressive-relapsing forms made up the multiple sclerosis disease courses.

Incorporated into the TCR beta cDNA libraries were unique molecular identifiers, which served to reduce PCR and sequencing biases. TCRdb passed the PCR reads through MiXCR, listing each CDR3 protein once. The table lists almost 700,000 distinct CDR3 sequences, approximately 60% of them singletons. A word on this clonotype: Its antigen remains unidentified.

Study observations and caveats: Relative to controls, patients had a few TRBV segments at higher frequency, with TRBV5-6, TRBV5-1 and TRBV20-1 among these. Controls had significantly higher normalized Chao1 diversity than multiple sclerosis patients.

V lost 5 bases to trimming and J lost 4 bases; unmatched junction nucleotides: 11. The CDR3 has 16 residues. Input material: blood. The sequence derives from a girl aged 2-15 years with multiple sclerosis. The chain uses TRBV12-3 or TRBV12-4 and TRBJ2-1; 7 bases are shared with TRBD2. CDR3: CASSPRAGAGYNEQFF. CDR3 in DNA: TGTGCCAGCAGTCCCCGGGCGGGAGCGGGTTACAATGAGCAGTTCTTC.